This entry lists 10 T cell receptor beta chains sequenced from one sample in a study of T cells in Graves' hyperthyroidism and ophthalmopathy (dated by TCRdb to between 2018 and 2021). The library was generated by multiplex PCR. Sequencing was carried out with an Illumina HiSeq 2000. TCR beta CDR3 regions were amplified from RNA transcripts. The first round of RT-PCR for the TCR CDR3 was performed with the HTBI primer set and the Qiagen OneStep RT-PCR kit. TCRdb's own reprocessing of the public reads used fastp at Q25 and MiXCR and kept productive beta chains. Under each unique CDR3 protein, matching rows form one entry showing the most common genes and DNA. Recorded for this sample are 490,000 or so distinct CDR3 sequences; around 43% of them occurred a single time. The ten largest clones represent around 44% of the sample. Sequencing was done on a sample of peripheral blood or thyroid tissue (not recorded which). The receptors stem from an adult woman with Graves' disease, either hyperthyroidism or ophthalmopathy (not recorded which).

On this clonotype itself: A much larger clone differs by one base, so this may be a read error. The V gene is TRBV20-1, the J gene TRBJ1-4, with D uncertain. CDR3 length: 16 amino acids. The germline CDR1 and CDR2 sequences are DFQATT and SNEGSKA (reference sequence). CDR3 coding DNA: TGCAGTGCTAGTCGAGGCGAGTTCCAAACTAATGAAAAACTGCTTTTT. Protein: CSASRGEFQTNEKLLF.

The chain uses TRBV10-2 and TRBJ1-1; no clear D. In germline, CDR1 is WSHSY, CDR2 SAAADI. CDR3 length: 14 amino acids. Trimming stripped 5 bases from V and 5 bases from J, with 15 bases between. This chain's CDR3 is CASSPTGARTEAFF. For the CDR3, the DNA is TGCGCCAGCAGTCCAACGGGCGCGAGAACTGAAGCTTTCTTT.

The chain has TRBV9 and TRBJ2-7, with D unclear. The ends were cut back, 0 bases at V and 4 bases at J, with 8 bases in the middle. From germline, CDR1 is SGDLS and CDR2 YYNGEE. The CDR3 length is 13 residues. The CDR3 is CASSVAPFYEQYF. Written as DNA, the CDR3 is TGTGCCAGCAGCGTAGCTCCGTTTTACGAGCAGTACTTC.

The rearrangement uses TRBV10-2 and TRBJ2-3; 9 bases are shared with TRBD2. After removal of 9 bases from V and 0 bases from J, the junction contained 10 bases not matched to a gene. Germline V CDR1 and CDR2: WSHSY, SAAADI. This CDR3 has 16 amino acids. CDR3 bases: TGCGCCAGAACAGGAGTAGCGGGAGTAAGCACAGATACGCAGTATTTT. It encodes CARTGVAGVSTDTQYF.

V is TRBV5-6 and J is TRBJ2-6; TRBD1 agrees at 10 bases. Trimming took 1 base from V and 4 from J; bases not matched to a gene: 5. The CDR3 has 17 residues. The germline V gene encodes CDR1 SGHDT and CDR2 YYEEEE. The CDR3 nucleotides read TGTGCCAGCAGCTTGCGACAGGGGGCGGGAGGGGCCAACGTCCTGACTTTC. Amino acid sequence: CASSLRQGAGGANVLTF.

The CDR3 bases are TGCAGTGTCAGGACCCGGTGGACTGAAGCTTTCTTT. It translates to CSVRTRWTEAFF. The J gene is TRBJ1-1, the V gene TRBV20-1; D not resolved. The CDR3 sequence is 12 residues long. Per the germline V gene, CDR1 is DFQATT and CDR2 is SNEGSKA (reference sequence). V lost 7 bases and J 5 bases, leaving 14 bases between the germline ends.

The chain couples TRBV6-1 to TRBJ1-5; 9 bases are shared with TRBD1. Germline values: CDR1 MNHNS, CDR2 SASEGT. This CDR3 spans 16 amino acids. V was clipped by 5 bases and J by 7 bases; unmatched bases: 12. The CDR3 DNA is TGTGCCAGCAGTCCGGGACAGGGCTTCATGGGCCAGCCCCAGCATTTT. Translated, it gives CASSPGQGFMGQPQHF.

This clonotype occurred a few times. The chain couples TRBV20-1 to TRBJ1-4, with unresolved D. The CDR3 totals 13 residues. V gave up 3 bases and J gave up 8 bases, with 13 bases separating them. CDR1 is DFQATT and CDR2 is SNEGSKA in the germline V gene (reference sequence). The CDR3 spells CSASEVMEEKLFF. In DNA form, the CDR3 reads TGCAGTGCTAGCGAAGTCATGGAGGAAAAACTGTTTTTT.

This clonotype occurred many times. The chain has TRBV2 and TRBJ2-5, with 9 bases matching TRBD1. The V and J ends lost 10 bases and 5 bases, in that order; junction bases with no gene match: 8. Looked up from germline, CDR1 is SNHLY and CDR2 is FYNNEI. The CDR3 length is 13 residues. In nucleotides, the CDR3 is TGTGCCACAGCCGGGACAGGGCGCGAGACCCAGTACTTC. It codes for CATAGTGRETQYF.

J is TRBJ1-1 and V is TRBV10-3; tentatively, D is TRBD1 (6 bases). The V gene lost 11 bases and the J gene lost 5 bases, with 15 bases spanning the gap. The CDR3 runs 12 residues. Per the germline V gene, CDR1 is ENHRY and CDR2 is SYGVKD. The CDR3 sequence is CAGGTAGTEAFF. CDR3 DNA: TGTGCCGGGGGCACCGCGGGTACTGAAGCTTTCTTT.